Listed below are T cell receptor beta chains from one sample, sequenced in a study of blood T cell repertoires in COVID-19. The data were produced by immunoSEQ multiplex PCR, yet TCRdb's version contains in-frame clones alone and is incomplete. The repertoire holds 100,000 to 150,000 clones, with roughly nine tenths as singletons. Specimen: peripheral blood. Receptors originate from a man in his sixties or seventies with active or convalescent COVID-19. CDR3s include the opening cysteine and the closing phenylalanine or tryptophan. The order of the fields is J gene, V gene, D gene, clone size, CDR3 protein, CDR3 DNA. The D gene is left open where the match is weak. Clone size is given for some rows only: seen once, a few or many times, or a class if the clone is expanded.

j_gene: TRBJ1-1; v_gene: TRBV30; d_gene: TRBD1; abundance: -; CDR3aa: CAWGPLDRETEAFF; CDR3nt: TGTGCCTGGGGTCCCTTGGACAGGGAGACTGAAGCTTTCTTT
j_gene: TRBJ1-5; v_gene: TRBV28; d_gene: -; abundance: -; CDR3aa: CASRVNVAQHF; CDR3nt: TGTGCCAGCAGGGTAAATGTAGCCCAGCATTTT
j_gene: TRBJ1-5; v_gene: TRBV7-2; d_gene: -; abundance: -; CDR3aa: CASSLVKENQPQHF; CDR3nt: TGTGCCAGCAGCTTAGTGAAGGAGAATCAGCCCCAGCATTTT
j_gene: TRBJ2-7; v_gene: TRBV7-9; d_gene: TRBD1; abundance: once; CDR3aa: CASSSSGQGHYEQYF; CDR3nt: TGTGCCAGCAGCTCATCGGGACAGGGGCACTACGAGCAGTACTTC
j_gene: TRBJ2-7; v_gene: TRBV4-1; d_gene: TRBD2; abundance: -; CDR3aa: CASSPLWGGKMGEQYF; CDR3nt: TGCGCCAGCAGCCCGCTCTGGGGGGGTAAGATGGGCGAGCAGTACTTC
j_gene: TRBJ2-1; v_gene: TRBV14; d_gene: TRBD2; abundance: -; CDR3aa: CASSRTSGLADNEQFF; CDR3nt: TGTGCCAGCAGCCGCACCTCGGGACTAGCGGACAATGAGCAGTTCTTC
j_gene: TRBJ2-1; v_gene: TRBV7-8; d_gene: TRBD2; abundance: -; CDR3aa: CASSLRETSGRNEQFF; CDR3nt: TGTGCCAGCAGCTTAAGGGAGACTAGCGGGAGAAATGAGCAGTTCTTC
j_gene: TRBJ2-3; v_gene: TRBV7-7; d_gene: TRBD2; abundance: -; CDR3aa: CASSTPGLAVCDTQYF; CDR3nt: TGTGCTAGCAGCACACCGGGACTAGCGGTCTGTGATACGCAGTATTTT
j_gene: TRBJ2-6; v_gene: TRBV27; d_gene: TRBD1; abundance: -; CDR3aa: CASSRLGTGPDSSGANVLTF; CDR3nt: TGTGCCAGCAGTAGGTTGGGGACAGGGCCAGACTCTTCTGGGGCCAACGTCCTGACTTTC
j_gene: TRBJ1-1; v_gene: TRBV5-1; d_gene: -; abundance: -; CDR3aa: CASSLAGGAIDTEAFF; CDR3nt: TGCGCCAGCAGTCTCGCGGGAGGGGCTATTGACACTGAAGCTTTCTTT
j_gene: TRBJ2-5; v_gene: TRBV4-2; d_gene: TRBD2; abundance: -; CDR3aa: CASSTGLAGGMETQYF; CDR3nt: TGTGCCAGCAGCACTGGACTAGCGGGAGGGATGGAGACCCAGTACTTC
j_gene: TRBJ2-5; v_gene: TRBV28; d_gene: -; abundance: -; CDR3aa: CASSLRRQETQYF; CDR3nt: TGTGCCAGCAGTTTAAGGAGACAAGAGACCCAGTACTTC
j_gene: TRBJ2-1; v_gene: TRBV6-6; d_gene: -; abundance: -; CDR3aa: CASSYSADSSYNEQFF; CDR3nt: TGTGCCAGCAGTTACTCAGCGGACAGCTCCTACAATGAGCAGTTCTTC